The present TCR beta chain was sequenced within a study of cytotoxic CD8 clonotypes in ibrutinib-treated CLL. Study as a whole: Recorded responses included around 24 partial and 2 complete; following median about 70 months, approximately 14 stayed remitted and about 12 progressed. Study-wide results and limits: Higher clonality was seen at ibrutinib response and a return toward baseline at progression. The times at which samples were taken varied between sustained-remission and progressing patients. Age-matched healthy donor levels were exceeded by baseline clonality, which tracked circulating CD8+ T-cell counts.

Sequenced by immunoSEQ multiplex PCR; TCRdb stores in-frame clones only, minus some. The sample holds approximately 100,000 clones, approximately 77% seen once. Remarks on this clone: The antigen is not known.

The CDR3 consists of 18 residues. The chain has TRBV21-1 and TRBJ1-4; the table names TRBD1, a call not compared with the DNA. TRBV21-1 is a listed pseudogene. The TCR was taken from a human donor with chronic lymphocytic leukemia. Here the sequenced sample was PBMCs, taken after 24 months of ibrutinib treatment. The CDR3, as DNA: TGTGCCAGCACCCAGGATCGGACAGGGGGCGTAGCTAATGAAAAACTGTTTTTT. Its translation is CASTQDRTGGVANEKLFF.